Sequencing of this T cell receptor beta chain was carried out in a study of T-cell reconstitution after alpha-beta-depleted transplantation in children. CDR3 length: 14 residues. Germline V gene lookup returns CDR1 SEHNR and CDR2 FQNEAQ (reference sequence). V was clipped by 5 bases and J by 5 bases; unmatched bases: 7. This clonotype was observed at least ten times. Unique molecular identifiers were incorporated when the TCRbeta library was constructed. TCRdb re-analysed the PCR reads in MiXCR, keeping a single row per CDR3 protein. The sample comprises around 670,000 distinct CDR3 sequences, under 15% of which are singletons, and about 0.77% rests with the top ten.

This chain uses TRBV7-9 with TRBJ1-2; 8 positions match TRBD1. The sequenced sample was PBMCs, obtained before TCRalphabeta/CD19-depleted stem cell transplant. The receptor comes from a girl aged 2 to 9 with congenital amegakaryocytic thrombocytopenia, due to receive a stem cell transplant. CDR3 region: CASSATDRGYGYTF. DNA of the CDR3: TGTGCCAGCAGCGCAACCGACAGGGGATATGGCTACACCTTC.